The clone carrying this T cell receptor beta chain occurred many times. Synthesis of TCR cDNA relied on 5'RACE template switching, which attached a universal primer site and UMIs. TCRdb reanalysed the 5' RACE reads using MiXCR and keeps one entry per CDR3 protein. The repertoire holds roughly 32,000 distinct CDR3 sequences, with approximately 7% as singletons. The record originates from a study of T cells after yellow fever vaccination. General study points: The booster response re-showed most primary clones: approximately 95% CD4, about 89% CD8. Just a small share of clonotypes turned up in the CD4 compartment as well as the CD8 compartment. Though it reached lower strength, the secondary response hit its peak faster, day 5 versus 15.

Specimen: PBMCs, either bulk or a sorted T-cell subset (CD4+, CD8+, memory, or dextramer-sorted; not recorded which), collected on the day of the first yellow fever vaccination. The TCR was taken from a man between 18 and 29 years old who received the YFV17D yellow fever vaccine.

The CDR3, as DNA: TGCGCCAGCAGCTTGGCGTCTGGGGGCAATCAGCCCCAGCATTTT. Amino acids: CASSLASGGNQPQHF. V gene TRBV5-1 combines with J gene TRBJ1-5; no firm D call. The CDR3 is 15 amino acids. The V gene's germline CDR1 is SGHRS and CDR2 YFSETQ. Trimming removed 0 bases from V and 2 bases from J, with 9 bases in between. The full variable domain, its missing parts supplied by reference TRBV5-1 and TRBJ1-5, is KAGVTQTPRYLIKTRGQQVTLSCSPISGHRSVSWYQQTPGQGLQFLFEYFSETQRNKGNFPGRFSGRQFSNSRSEMNVSTLELGDSALYLCASSLASGGNQPQHFGDGTRLSIL.